This section outlines one T cell receptor beta chain sequence together with its context. According to the study, genomic DNA was the template for TCR beta VDJ and CDR3 profiling. Each CDR3 protein is one row after TCRdb ran MiXCR on the reads. The sample carries some 120,000 distinct CDR3 sequences, around 50% recorded once. The sample is drawn from a study of CD8+CD57+ T cells in acquired aplastic anemia. The trim removed 3 bases at V and 2 bases at J, leaving 9 bases unmatched. CDR3 size: 17 residues. Germline-derived CDR1 and CDR2 are MNHNS and SASEGT. The chain links TRBV6-1 to TRBJ2-3; 9 nucleotides match TRBD2. This clonotype originated in a human donor in good health, serving as a control. The sample consisted of sorted CD4+, CD8+, or CD8+CD57+ T cells (not recorded which) from PBMCs. CDR3 sequence (DNA): TGTGCCAGCAGTGAGGGGGCTAGCGGGATTACCACAGATACGCAGTATTTT. As protein: CASSEGASGITTDTQYF.